This TCR beta chain was sequenced in a study of vaccination effects on CD4 cells after COVID-19. Trimming took 9 bases from V and 5 from J; bases not matched to a gene: 8. CDR1 is KGHDR, CDR2 SFDVKD, per germline. This CDR3 contains 14 residues. ViraFEST expansion of antigen-specific CD4+ T cells with viral peptide pools preceded sequencing. When around nine days of culture had elapsed, CD4+ T cells were isolated. Two doses of BNT162b2 or mRNA-1273 vaccine were administered to participants. Nucleocapsid antibodies stayed negative before and after vaccination, showing no earlier SARS-CoV-2 infection. Supplemented with 8.5 to 10 IU/ml IL-2 and roughly 10 ug/ml peptides, two million PBMC per well were kept in culture. About this clone itself: No antigen is known for it.

Data came from immunoSEQ multiplex PCR; TCRdb stores just in-frame clones and leaves some out. The profile covers 65,000 to 95,000 clones, with over 75% appearing a single time and roughly 1.2% taken by the ten largest. This material consisted of CD4+ T cells from PBMCs cultured with HCoV-OC43 spike peptides, taken after COVID-19 vaccination. Subset noted: HCoV-OC43 spike overlapping peptide pool stimulation. The source of this sequence is a human donor who received a COVID-19 vaccine. This chain links TRBV24-1 with TRBJ2-2, with 7 bases matching TRBD1. The CDR3 DNA is TGTGCCACCGCTGACAGGGCGTGGACCGGGGAGCTGTTTTTT. Residues: CATADRAWTGELFF.